This T cell receptor beta chain emerged from a study of blood T cell repertoires in COVID-19. Method: immunoSEQ multiplex PCR; TCRdb's copy keeps in-frame clones and lacks some. The sample holds 150,000 to 200,000 clones, approximately 90% seen once. V shed 7 bases and J shed 4 bases, with 13 bases lying between them. CDR1 and CDR2 (germline): SGHTA, FQGTGA. This CDR3 is built from 14 residues. This clone was recorded only once. This chain links TRBV7-3 with TRBJ2-2; D may be TRBD1 (6 bases). This TCR was sampled from a woman between 50 and 59 years old with acute or convalescent COVID-19. Sample: peripheral blood. The CDR3 nucleotides read TGTGCCAGCACCCAAGGGGGTGGCACCGGGGAGCTGTTTTTT. Encoded protein: CASTQGGGTGELFF.